The 15 T cell receptor beta chains below were found in one sample sequenced in a study of cytomegalovirus exposure and HLA in healthy donors. Primers: 60 Vbeta forward and 13 Jbeta reverse. The repertoire was sequenced with immunoSEQ multiplex PCR; TCRdb's copy has only in-frame clones and lacks some. This listing includes approximately 92,000 clones. Sequenced material: PBMCs. The receptors were sampled from a woman aged 25 to 39 in good health and CMV-seronegative.

The chain is built from TRBV11-1 and TRBJ2-3; 11 nucleotides agree with TRBD2. The CDR3 covers 17 residues. The V and J ends lost 0 bases and 4 bases, in that order; junction bases with no gene match: 6. The germline V gene has CDR1 SGHAT and CDR2 FQDESV (reference sequence). CDR3 loop: CASSLAKTSGSSDTQYF. The CDR3 DNA reads as TGTGCCAGCAGCTTAGCGAAAACTAGCGGGAGTTCAGATACGCAGTATTTT.

On this clone itself: The junction departs from germline at one end; a sequencing error may be responsible. The rearrangement joins TRBV27 to TRBJ1-5, with D possibly being TRBD1 (6 bases). CDR1 is MNHEY and CDR2 is SMNVEV in the germline V gene (reference sequence). The CDR3 runs 11 residues. The CDR3 loop reads CLHRENQPQHF. Written as DNA, the CDR3 is TGCCTGCACAGGGAAAATCAGCCCCAGCATTTT.

The V call is TRBV7-8, the J call TRBJ1-1; D is undetermined. Germline CDR1 SGHVS, CDR2 FQNEAQ. This CDR3 has 14 amino acids. Trimming removed 7 bases at V and 0 bases at J, with 12 bases between. This chain's CDR3 is CASTPPPVNTEAFF. The CDR3 DNA follows: TGTGCCAGCACCCCTCCCCCGGTGAACACTGAAGCTTTCTTT.

The chain joins TRBV14 to TRBJ2-1; 11 bases agree with TRBD1. The V segment lost 4 bases and the J segment 3 bases; nucleotides outside the gene matches: 8. CDR1 and CDR2 from the germline V gene are SGHDN and FVKESK. There are 17 residues in the CDR3. The CDR3 nucleotides read TGTGCCAGCAGCCGTCGGACAGGGGGCAGGGTCTACAATGAGCAGTTCTTC. Protein sequence: CASSRRTGGRVYNEQFF.

Comment on this clone: At the DNA level, this CDR3 is encoded by other sequences in the same sample as well. The chain joins TRBV6-1 to TRBJ2-5; 8 nucleotides align to TRBD1. The CDR3 is made up of 14 amino acids. Germline CDR1 reads MNHNS; CDR2 reads SASEGT. V trimming: 6 bases; J trimming: 1 base; junction bases outside the gene matches: 4. The CDR3 DNA reads TGTGCCAGCAGCCGGACAGGGTTCCAAGAGACCCAGTACTTC. As protein: CASSRTGFQETQYF.

This sequence joins TRBV10-3 and TRBJ2-1, with D uncertain. The V gene lost 4 bases and the J gene lost 0 bases, with 7 bases spanning the gap. CDR3 length equals 14 residues. Germline values: CDR1 ENHRY, CDR2 SYGVKD. Here the CDR3 DNA reads TGTGCCATCAGTGTTTCGAGCTCCTACAATGAGCAGTTCTTC. Amino acids: CAISVSSSYNEQFF.

The chain carries TRBV11-2 and TRBJ2-1, with 13 bases matching TRBD2. CDR3 size: 16 residues. Germline CDR1 SGHAT, CDR2 FQNNGV. J gave up 2 bases and V 6 bases, and 4 bases lay outside the gene matches. CDR3 amino acids: CASRGLAGRPYNEQFF. The CDR3, as DNA: TGTGCCAGCAGGGGACTAGCGGGGCGCCCCTACAATGAGCAGTTCTTC.

This chain joins TRBV6-6 and TRBJ2-7; 11 bases agree with TRBD1. The ends lost 5 bases at V and 4 bases at J; junction bases unmatched: 10. The CDR3 runs to 16 residues. Per germline, CDR1 MNHNY and CDR2 SVGAGI (reference sequence). Here the CDR3 reads CASSTIRDRGDYEQYF. DNA for the CDR3: TGTGCCAGCAGTACCATCCGGGACAGGGGGGATTACGAGCAGTACTTC.

The chain uses TRBV27 and TRBJ2-7; the match to TRBD1 covers 7 bases. The V segment lost 8 bases and the J segment 0 bases; nucleotides outside the gene matches: 4. Germline CDR1 and CDR2: MNHEY and SMNVEV (reference sequence). The CDR3 is 13 residues long. The CDR3 DNA sequence: TGTGCCAGCCGACAGGGTAGCTCCTACGAGCAGTACTTC. It codes for CASRQGSSYEQYF.

The genes are TRBV28 and TRBJ1-2, with 8 positions matching TRBD1. CDR3 size: 15 residues. The V segment lost 3 bases and the J segment 4 bases; nucleotides outside the gene matches: 7. Germline CDR1 reads MDHEN; CDR2 reads SYDVKM. The CDR3 DNA follows: TGTGCCAGCAGTTTGCCCAGGGGGCAGACCTATGGCTACACCTTC. This encodes CASSLPRGQTYGYTF.

The rearrangement links TRBV15 to TRBJ1-3; no clear D. V dropped 9 bases and J dropped 0 bases, with 15 bases sitting between them. The CDR3 loop spans 15 amino acids. Per the germline V gene, CDR1 is LNHNV and CDR2 is YYDKDF (reference sequence). CDR3 amino acids: CATARDGPSGNTIYF. The CDR3 DNA reads as TGTGCCACAGCAAGAGATGGGCCCTCTGGAAACACCATATATTTT.

Worth noting for this clone: At one end, the junction sequence differs from germline, possibly due to a read error. The gene calls are TRBV4-1 and TRBJ1-6; D unresolved. The CDR3 has 18 residues. CDR1 is MGHRA, CDR2 YSYEKL, per germline. For the CDR3, the DNA is TGCGCCAGCAGCAAAGAGGTCCCCCACCGAACAAATAATTCACCCCTCCACTTT. Protein: CASSKEVPHRTNNSPLHF.

This sequence joins TRBV19 and TRBJ2-7; 16 nucleotides agree with TRBD2. V lost 5 bases, J lost 0 bases, and 7 bases stayed unmatched. Germline CDR1 and CDR2: LNHDA and SQIVND (reference sequence). This CDR3 is 18 amino acids long. The CDR3 DNA is TGTGCCAGTAGTTCACAGGGACTAGCGGGGGGGAACTCCTACGAGCAGTACTTC. Translated: CASSSQGLAGGNSYEQYF.

The rearrangement joins TRBV4-2 to TRBJ2-3; TRBD1 matches at 8 bases. The CDR3 sequence is 18 residues long. V was clipped by 3 bases and J by 4 bases; unmatched bases: 15. Germline V gene data show CDR1 as LGHNA and CDR2 as YNFKEQ. CDR3 bases: TGTGCCAGCAGCCAGCCGGGACAGGCCCCTATATCGCCAGATACGCAGTATTTT. This encodes CASSQPGQAPISPDTQYF.

The rearrangement uses TRBV5-1 and TRBJ1-3; D call uncertain. The germline CDR1 and CDR2 sequences are SGHRS and YFSETQ. The CDR3 covers 18 residues. V lost 0 bases to trimming and J lost 0 bases, with 16 bases between them. CDR3 nucleotide sequence: TGCGCCAGCAGCTTGGAGTCCCCTACCCTAAGCTCTGGAAACACCATATATTTT. Translating it yields CASSLESPTLSSGNTIYF.